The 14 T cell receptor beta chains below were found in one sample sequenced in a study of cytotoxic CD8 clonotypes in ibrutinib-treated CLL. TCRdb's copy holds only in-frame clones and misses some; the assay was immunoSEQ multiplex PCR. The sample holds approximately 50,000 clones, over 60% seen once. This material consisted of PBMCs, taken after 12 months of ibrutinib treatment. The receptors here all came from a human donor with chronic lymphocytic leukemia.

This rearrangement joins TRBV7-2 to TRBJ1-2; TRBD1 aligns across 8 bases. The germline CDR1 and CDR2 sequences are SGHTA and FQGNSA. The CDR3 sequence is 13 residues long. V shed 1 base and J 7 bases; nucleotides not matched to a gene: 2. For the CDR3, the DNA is TGTGCCAGCAGCTTAGAGGACAGGGCTGGCTACACCTTC. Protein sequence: CASSLEDRAGYTF.

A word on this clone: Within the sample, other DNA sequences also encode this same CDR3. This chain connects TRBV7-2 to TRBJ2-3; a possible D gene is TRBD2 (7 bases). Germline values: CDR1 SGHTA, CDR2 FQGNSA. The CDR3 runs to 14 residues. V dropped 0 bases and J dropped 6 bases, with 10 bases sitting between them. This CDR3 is CASSLAGGRDTQYF. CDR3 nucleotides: TGTGCCAGCAGCTTAGCGGGGGGGCGGGATACGCAGTATTTT.

This CDR3 is CASSPRRGPYEQYF. CDR3 bases: TGTGCCAGCTCACCACGGCGGGGGCCCTACGAGCAGTACTTC. The rearrangement joins TRBV18 to TRBJ2-7, with a weak D call TRBD2 (7 bases). The ends were cut back, 1 base at V and 2 bases at J, with 9 bases in the middle. Germline lookup yields CDR1 KGHSH and CDR2 LQKENI. There are 14 residues in the CDR3.

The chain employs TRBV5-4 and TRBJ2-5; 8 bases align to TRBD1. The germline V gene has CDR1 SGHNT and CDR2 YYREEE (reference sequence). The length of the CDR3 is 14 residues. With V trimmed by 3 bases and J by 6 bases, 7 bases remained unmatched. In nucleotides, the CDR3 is TGTGCCAGCAGCTCATACAGGGGGGATCAGACCCAGTACTTC. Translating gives CASSSYRGDQTQYF.

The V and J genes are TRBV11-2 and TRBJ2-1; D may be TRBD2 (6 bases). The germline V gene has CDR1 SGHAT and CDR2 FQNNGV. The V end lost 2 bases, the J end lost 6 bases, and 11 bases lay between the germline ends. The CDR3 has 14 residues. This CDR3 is CASSLLAGSNEQFF. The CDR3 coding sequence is TGTGCCAGCAGCTTACTGGCGGGGAGCAATGAGCAGTTCTTC.

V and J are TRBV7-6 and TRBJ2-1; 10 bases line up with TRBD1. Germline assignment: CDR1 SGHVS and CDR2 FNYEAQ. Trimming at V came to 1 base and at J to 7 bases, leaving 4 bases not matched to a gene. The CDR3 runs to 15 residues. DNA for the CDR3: TGTGCCAGCAGCTTAGGACAGGGGGCCTTGAATGAGCAGTTCTTC. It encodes CASSLGQGALNEQFF.

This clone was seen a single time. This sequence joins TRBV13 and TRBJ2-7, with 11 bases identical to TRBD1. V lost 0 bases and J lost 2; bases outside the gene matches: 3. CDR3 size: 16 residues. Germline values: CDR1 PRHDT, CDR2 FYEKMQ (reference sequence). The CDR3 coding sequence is TGTGCCAGCAGCTTAGGCACGGGACAGGGGGCCTACGAGCAGTACTTC. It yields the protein CASSLGTGQGAYEQYF.

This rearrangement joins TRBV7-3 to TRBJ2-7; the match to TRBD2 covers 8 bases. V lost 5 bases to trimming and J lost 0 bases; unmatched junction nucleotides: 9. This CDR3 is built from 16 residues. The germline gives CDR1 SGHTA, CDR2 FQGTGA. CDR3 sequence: CASSPGLAGGSYEQYF. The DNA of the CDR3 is TGTGCCAGCAGCCCAGGCCTCGCGGGAGGCTCCTACGAGCAGTACTTC.

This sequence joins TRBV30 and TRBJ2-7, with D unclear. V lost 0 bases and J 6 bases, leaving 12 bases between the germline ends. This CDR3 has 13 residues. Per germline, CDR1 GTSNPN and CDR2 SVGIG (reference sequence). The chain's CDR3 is CAWSVLSRREQYF. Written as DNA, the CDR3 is TGTGCCTGGAGTGTTTTGTCCCGTCGCGAGCAGTACTTC.

The CDR3 DNA sequence: TGTGCCAGCGGGAGCGAAGAGACCCAGTACTTC. Translated, it gives CASGSEETQYF. The V gene is TRBV2, the J gene TRBJ2-5, with a possible D match to TRBD2 (5 bases). The CDR3 is made up of 11 amino acids. Germline CDR1 and CDR2: SNHLY and FYNNEI. V was trimmed by 8 bases and J by 3 bases, leaving 7 bases between them. The entire variable domain, with the rest obtained from reference TRBV2 and TRBJ2-5, is as follows: EPEVTQTPSHQVTQMGQEVILRCVPISNHLYFYWYRQILGQKVEFLVSFYNNEISEKSEIFDDQFSVERPDGSNFTLKIRSTKLEDSAMYFCASGSEETQYFGPGTRLLVL.

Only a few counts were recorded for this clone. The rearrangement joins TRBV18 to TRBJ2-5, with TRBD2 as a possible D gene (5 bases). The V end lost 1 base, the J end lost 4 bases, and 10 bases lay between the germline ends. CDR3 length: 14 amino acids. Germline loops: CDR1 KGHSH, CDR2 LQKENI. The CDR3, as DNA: TGTGCCAGCTCACCACTAAGCGAGGGAGAGACCCAGTACTTC. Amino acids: CASSPLSEGETQYF.

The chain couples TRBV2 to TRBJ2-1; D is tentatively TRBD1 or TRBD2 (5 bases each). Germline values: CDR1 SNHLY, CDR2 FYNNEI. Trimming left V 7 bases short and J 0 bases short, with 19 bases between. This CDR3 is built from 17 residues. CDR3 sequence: CASKAGTGFSSYNEQFF. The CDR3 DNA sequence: TGTGCCAGCAAAGCCGGGACGGGGTTCAGCTCCTACAATGAGCAGTTCTTC. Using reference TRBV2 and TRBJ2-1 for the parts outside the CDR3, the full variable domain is EPEVTQTPSHQVTQMGQEVILRCVPISNHLYFYWYRQILGQKVEFLVSFYNNEISEKSEIFDDQFSVERPDGSNFTLKIRSTKLEDSAMYFCASKAGTGFSSYNEQFFGPGTRLTVL.

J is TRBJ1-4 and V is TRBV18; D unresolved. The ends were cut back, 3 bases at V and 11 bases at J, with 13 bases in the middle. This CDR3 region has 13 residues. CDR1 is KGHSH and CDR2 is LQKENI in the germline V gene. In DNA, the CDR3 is TGTGCCAGCTCACCGGATAAGGACGGGAAACTGTTTTTT. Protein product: CASSPDKDGKLFF.

The CDR3 protein is CASSLGEGVRSGYTF. The CDR3 coding sequence is TGCGCCAGCAGCTTGGGTGAGGGGGTAAGGAGTGGCTACACCTTC. The chain recombines TRBV5-1 with TRBJ1-2; weak D call: TRBD1 (6 bases). Germline V CDR1 and CDR2: SGHRS, YFSETQ. V lost 0 bases to trimming and J lost 7 bases, with 16 bases between them. The CDR3 sequence is 15 residues long. The full variable domain, with the rest looked up from reference TRBV5-1 and TRBJ1-2, is KAGVTQTPRYLIKTRGQQVTLSCSPISGHRSVSWYQQTPGQGLQFLFEYFSETQRNKGNFPGRFSGRQFSNSRSEMNVSTLELGDSALYLCASSLGEGVRSGYTFGSGTRLTVV.